The source of this T cell receptor (beta chain) is a study of T cells in Graves' hyperthyroidism and ophthalmopathy. The ends were cut back, 7 bases at V and 2 bases at J, with 29 bases in the middle. Germline assignment: CDR1 DFQATT and CDR2 SNEGSKA (reference sequence). The CDR3 sequence is 18 residues long. Researchers took RNA transcripts and amplified the TCR beta CDR3 regions from them. Using the HTBI primer set, a first-round RT-PCR was run on the TCR CDR3. MiXCR, applied by TCRdb to the multiplex PCR reads, yields one record per CDR3 protein. The sample contains around 300,000 distinct CDR3 sequences, about 15% of which appear only once. Study-wide points: Ophthalmopathy got predicted by the model a median approximately 6 months before its onset.

The sample holds many counts of this clonotype. The antigen remains undetermined. The sequenced sample was blood. This chain connects TRBV20-1 to TRBJ2-5; D unresolved. This TCR was recovered from a woman younger than 45 with Graves' hyperthyroidism. The CDR3, as DNA: TGCAGTGTCTCCCAGGCAACGCCCAACCAGTACCTACAAGAGACCCAGTACTTC. This encodes CSVSQATPNQYLQETQYF.